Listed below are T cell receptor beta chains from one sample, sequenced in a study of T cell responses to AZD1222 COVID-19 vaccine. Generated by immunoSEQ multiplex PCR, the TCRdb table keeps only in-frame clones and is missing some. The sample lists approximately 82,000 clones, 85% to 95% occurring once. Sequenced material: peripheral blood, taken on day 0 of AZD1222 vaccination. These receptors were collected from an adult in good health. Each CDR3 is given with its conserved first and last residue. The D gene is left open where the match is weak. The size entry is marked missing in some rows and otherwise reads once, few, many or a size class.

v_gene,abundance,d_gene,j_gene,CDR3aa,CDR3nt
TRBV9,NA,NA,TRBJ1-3,CASSVYSTGNTIYF,TGTGCCAGCAGCGTATACAGTACGGGAAACACCATATATTTT
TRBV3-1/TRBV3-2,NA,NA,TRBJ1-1,CASSLVNTEAFF,TGTGCCAGCAGTTTGGTGAACACTGAAGCTTTCTTT
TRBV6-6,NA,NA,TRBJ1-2,CASSYGQGSNYGYTF,TGTGCCAGCAGTTACGGCCAGGGATCTAACTATGGCTACACCTTC
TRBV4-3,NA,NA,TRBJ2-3,CASSQDWATDSTDTQYF,TGCGCCAGCAGCCAAGATTGGGCTACGGATAGCACAGATACGCAGTATTTT
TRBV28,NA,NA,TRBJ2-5,CASSLVGVTYQETQYF,TGTGCCAGCAGTTTGGTGGGGGTGACGTACCAAGAGACCCAGTACTTC
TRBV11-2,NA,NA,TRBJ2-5,CASSAGRGETQYF,TGTGCCAGCAGCGCCGGACGGGGAGAGACCCAGTACTTC
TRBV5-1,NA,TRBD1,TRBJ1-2,CASSLAGTAYGYTF,TGCGCCAGCAGCTTGGCTGGGACAGCCTATGGCTACACCTTC
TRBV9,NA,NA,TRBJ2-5,CASGEETQYF,TGTGCCAGCGGGGAAGAGACCCAGTACTTC
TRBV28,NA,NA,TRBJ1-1,CASSLWKNTEAFF,TGTGCCAGCAGTTTATGGAAGAACACTGAAGCTTTCTTT
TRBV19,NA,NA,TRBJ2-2,CASSIEDRAANTGELFF,TGTGCCAGTAGTATAGAAGACCGCGCCGCGAACACCGGGGAGCTGTTTTTT
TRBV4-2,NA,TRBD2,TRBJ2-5,CASSPGASGEPGETQYF,TGTGCCAGCAGCCCCGGGGCTAGCGGGGAACCGGGGGAGACCCAGTACTTC
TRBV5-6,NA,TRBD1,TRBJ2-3,CASSLGQVSTDTQYF,TGTGCCAGCAGCCTGGGACAGGTGAGCACAGATACGCAGTATTTT
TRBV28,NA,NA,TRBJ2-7,CASSFDRSTYEQYF,TGTGCCAGCAGTTTCGACAGGAGTACCTACGAGCAGTACTTC
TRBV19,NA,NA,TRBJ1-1,CASTGNTEAFF,TGTGCCAGTACGGGGAACACTGAAGCTTTCTTT
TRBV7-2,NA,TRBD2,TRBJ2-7,CASSLLRGFIYEQYF,TGTGCCAGCAGCCTTTTGCGGGGGTTCATCTACGAGCAGTACTTC
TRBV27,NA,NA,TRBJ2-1,CASSLLLANGYNEQFF,TGTGCCAGCAGTTTATTACTAGCCAACGGCTACAATGAGCAGTTCTTC
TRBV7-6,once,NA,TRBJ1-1,CASSLAAGAPNTEAFF,TGTGCCAGCAGCTTAGCTGCAGGGGCTCCGAACACTGAAGCTTTCTTT
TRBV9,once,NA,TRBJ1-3,CASSVDSPGSGNTIYF,TGTGCCAGCAGCGTAGACAGCCCAGGCTCTGGAAACACCATATATTTT
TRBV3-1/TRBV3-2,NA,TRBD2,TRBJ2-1,CASSQGGTSPHEQFF,TGTGCCAGCAGCCAAGGGGGGACTAGCCCACATGAGCAGTTCTTC
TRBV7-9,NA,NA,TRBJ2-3,CASSLAGVDTQYF,TGTGCCAGCAGCTTAGCAGGGGTAGATACGCAGTATTTT
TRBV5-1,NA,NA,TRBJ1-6,CASSENAANSPLHF,TGCGCCAGCAGCGAAAACGCGGCGAATTCACCCCTCCACTTT
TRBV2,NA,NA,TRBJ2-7,CASSELGSVYEQYF,TGTGCCAGCAGTGAATTGGGTTCTGTGTACGAGCAGTACTTC
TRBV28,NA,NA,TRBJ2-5,CASSLPGVGETQYF,TGTGCCAGCAGTTTACCCGGGGTGGGAGAGACCCAGTACTTC
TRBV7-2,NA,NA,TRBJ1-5,CASSLGEDSPQHF,TGTGCCAGCAGCTTAGGGGAGGACAGTCCCCAGCATTTT
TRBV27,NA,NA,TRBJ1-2,CASSMTGTGYGYTF,TGTGCCAGCAGTATGACAGGTACAGGCTATGGCTACACCTTC
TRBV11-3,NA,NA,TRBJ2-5,CASSHGPPQETQYF,TGTGCCAGCAGCCATGGGCCCCCCCAAGAGACCCAGTACTTC
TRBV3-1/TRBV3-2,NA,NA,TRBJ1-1,CASSPLGRDTEAFF,TGTGCCAGCAGCCCCCTAGGGAGGGACACTGAAGCTTTCTTT
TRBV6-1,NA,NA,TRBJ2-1,CASSEGVSSYNEQFF,TGTGCCAGCAGTGAAGGGGTAAGCTCCTACAATGAGCAGTTCTTC
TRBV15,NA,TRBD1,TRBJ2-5,CATSRVGGGETQYF,TGTGCCACCAGCAGAGTAGGGGGCGGGGAGACCCAGTACTTC
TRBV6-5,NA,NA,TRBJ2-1,CASKIGPEPYNEQFF,TGTGCCAGCAAAATTGGGCCAGAACCATACAATGAGCAGTTCTTC
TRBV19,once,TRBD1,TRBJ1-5,CASSRAKDRGVSQPQHF,TGTGCCAGTAGTAGGGCCAAGGACAGGGGTGTAAGTCAGCCCCAGCATTTT
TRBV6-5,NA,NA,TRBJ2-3,CASRDRVETQYF,TGTGCCAGCAGAGATAGGGTCGAGACGCAGTATTTT
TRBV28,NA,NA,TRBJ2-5,CASSFREKTQYF,TGTGCCAGCAGTTTCAGGGAAAAGACCCAGTACTTC
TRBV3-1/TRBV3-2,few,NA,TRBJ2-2,CASSQGLLWSWGARTGELFF,TGTGCCAGCAGCCAAGGGTTATTGTGGAGCTGGGGGGCCCGGACCGGGGAGCTGTTTTTT
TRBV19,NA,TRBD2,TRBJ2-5,CASSTRTSFGETQYF,TGTGCCAGTAGTACCCGGACTAGCTTCGGGGAGACCCAGTACTTC
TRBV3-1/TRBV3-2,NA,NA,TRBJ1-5,CASSHGRGRDQPQHF,TGTGCCAGCAGCCACGGACGGGGACGAGATCAGCCCCAGCATTTT
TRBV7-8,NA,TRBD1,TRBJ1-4,CASSLSRGQGEKLFF,TGTGCCAGCAGCTTAAGCAGGGGGCAAGGAGAAAAACTGTTTTTT
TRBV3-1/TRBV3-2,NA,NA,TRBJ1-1,CASSQQGYTEAFF,TGTGCCAGCAGCCAACAGGGGTACACTGAAGCTTTCTTT
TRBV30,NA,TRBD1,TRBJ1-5,CAWSKRTGGVYDNQPQHF,TGTGCCTGGAGTAAAAGGACAGGGGGAGTCTACGACAATCAGCCCCAGCATTTT
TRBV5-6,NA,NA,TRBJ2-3,CASSFANTDTQYF,TGTGCCAGCAGCTTTGCAAACACAGATACGCAGTATTTT
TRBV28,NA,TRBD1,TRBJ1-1,CASLAEGQGAVMNTEAFF,TGTGCCAGCCTCGCTGAGGGGCAGGGGGCGGTTATGAACACTGAAGCTTTCTTT
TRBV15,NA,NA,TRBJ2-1,CATSRDGQGPSSYNEQFF,TGTGCCACCAGCAGGGACGGCCAGGGACCTAGCTCCTACAATGAGCAGTTCTTC
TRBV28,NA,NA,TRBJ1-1,CASSLGGEGGNTEAFF,TGTGCCAGCAGTTTAGGCGGAGAGGGCGGGAACACTGAAGCTTTCTTT
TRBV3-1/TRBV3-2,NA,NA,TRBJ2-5,CASSRRTAAETQYF,TGTGCCAGCAGCCGGCGGACGGCGGCCGAGACCCAGTACTTC
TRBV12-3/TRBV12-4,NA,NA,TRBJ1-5,CASRPDGYQPQHF,TGTGCCAGCAGGCCAGACGGTTATCAGCCCCAGCATTTT
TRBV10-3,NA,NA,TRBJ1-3,CAISEGATVGNTIYF,TGTGCCATCAGTGAGGGGGCAACCGTTGGAAACACCATATATTTT
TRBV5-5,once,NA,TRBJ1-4,CASSLAGEGEKLFF,TGTGCCAGCAGCTTGGCAGGGGAGGGCGAAAAACTGTTTTTT